This TCR beta chain is from a study of technical replicates of blood from a few donors. Generated by immunoSEQ multiplex PCR, the TCRdb table keeps only in-frame clones and is missing some. The data show roughly 80,000 clones, 91% seen once. V lost 0 bases, J lost 6 bases, and 6 bases stayed unmatched. The CDR3 totals 18 residues. The germline gives CDR1 SGDLS, CDR2 YYNGEE. The rearrangement uses TRBV9 and TRBJ2-1, with 16 positions matching TRBD2. This clonotype was sampled from a human donor in good health. What was sequenced was T cells isolated from PBMCs. This chain's CDR3 is CASSVGFGTSGGVNEQFF. The CDR3 DNA sequence: TGTGCCAGCAGCGTAGGGTTTGGGACTAGCGGGGGGGTCAATGAGCAGTTCTTC.